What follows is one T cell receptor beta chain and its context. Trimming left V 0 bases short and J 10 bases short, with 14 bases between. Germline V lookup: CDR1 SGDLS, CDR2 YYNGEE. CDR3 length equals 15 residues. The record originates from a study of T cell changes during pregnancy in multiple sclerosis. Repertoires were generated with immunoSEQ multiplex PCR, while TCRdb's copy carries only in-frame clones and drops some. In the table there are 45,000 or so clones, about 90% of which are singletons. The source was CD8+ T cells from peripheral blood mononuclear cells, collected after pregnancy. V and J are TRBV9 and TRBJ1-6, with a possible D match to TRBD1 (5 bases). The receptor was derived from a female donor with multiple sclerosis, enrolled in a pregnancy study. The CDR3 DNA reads TGTGCCAGCAGCGTAGACGCAGGGTGGGAATCACCCCTCCACTTT. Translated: CASSVDAGWESPLHF.